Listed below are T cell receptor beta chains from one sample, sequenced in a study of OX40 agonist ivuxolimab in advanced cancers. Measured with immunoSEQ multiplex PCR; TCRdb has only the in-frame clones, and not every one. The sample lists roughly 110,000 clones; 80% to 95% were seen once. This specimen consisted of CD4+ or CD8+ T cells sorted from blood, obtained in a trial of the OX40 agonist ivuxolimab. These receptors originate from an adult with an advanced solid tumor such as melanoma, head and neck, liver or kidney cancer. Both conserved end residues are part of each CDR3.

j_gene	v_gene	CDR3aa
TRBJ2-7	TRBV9	CASSVDLGRGYEQYF
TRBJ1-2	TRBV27	CASRSWGGAGNGYTF
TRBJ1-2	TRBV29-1	CSVEVRQGYGYTF
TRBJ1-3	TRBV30	CAWRQGGGNTIYF
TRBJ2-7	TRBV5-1	CASSFATGETSDEQYF
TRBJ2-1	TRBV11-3	CASSLVRGDNEQFF
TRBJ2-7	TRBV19	CASSISGQSIYEQYF
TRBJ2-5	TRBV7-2	CASSRGSSARGQTQYF
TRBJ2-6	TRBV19	CASSIGQAGANVLTF
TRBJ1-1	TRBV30	CAWSVAYATEAFF
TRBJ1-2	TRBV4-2	CASSQVEFGGYTF
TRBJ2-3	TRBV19	CASSSPPGRGSTDTQYF
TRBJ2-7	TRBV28	CASSSGTGDYEQYF
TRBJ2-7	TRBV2	CASIQGVAYEQYF
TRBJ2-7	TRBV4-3	CASSQGQGYSYEQYF
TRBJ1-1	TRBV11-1	CASSLDSGQRNTEAFF
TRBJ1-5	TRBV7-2	CASSLARRDQPQHF
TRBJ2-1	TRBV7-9	CASSLANDFKRGEQFF
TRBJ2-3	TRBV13	CASSLDFTDTQYF
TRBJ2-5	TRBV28	CASRRRAQETQYF
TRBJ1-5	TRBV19	CASSVDRKYSNQPQHF
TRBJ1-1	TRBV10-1	CASSWGRNTEAFF
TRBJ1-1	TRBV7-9	CASSLALRTGGTEAFF
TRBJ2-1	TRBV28	CASFTSSADTYNEQFF
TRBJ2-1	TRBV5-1	CASSLVQGNYNEQFF
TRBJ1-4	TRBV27	CASSLDRATNEKLFF
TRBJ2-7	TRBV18	CASSPLQGKNEQYF
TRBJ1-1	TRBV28	CASSTSGTGARRRAFF
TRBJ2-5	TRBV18	CASSPAGRGETQYF
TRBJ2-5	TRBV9	CASSVGQGIQETQYF
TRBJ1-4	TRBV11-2	CASSLRDGANEKLFF
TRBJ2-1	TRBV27	CASRSTSGSNEQFF
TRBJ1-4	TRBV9	CASSGGPTGQFHEKLFF
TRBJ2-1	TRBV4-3	CASSHYGTSDNEQFF
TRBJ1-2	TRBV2	CASSDMLPNYGYTF
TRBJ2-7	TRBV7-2	CASSLSRGRYEQYF